This T cell receptor (beta chain) was sequenced in a study of blood T cell repertoires in COVID-19. In the study overall: Both acute and convalescent COVID-19 samples were obtained from the United States, Italy and Spain. The cDNA or gDNA used as material had been derived from T cells, B-cell-depleted T cells, or PBMCs.

This clone showed up just a few times. Original handling: Amplified reference gene primers provided the basis for estimating nucleated cell counts. The method was immunoSEQ multiplex PCR; TCRdb's version includes in-frame clones alone and lacks a portion of them. V and J calls and clone size follow that table, whereas D and trimming were derived from the DNA. Altogether fewer than 85,000 clones are present, approximately 84% being singletons, with the ten largest covering under 30%. Germline V gene data show CDR1 as SEHNR and CDR2 as FQNEAQ (reference sequence). V lost 6 bases and J lost 6; bases outside the gene matches: 9. The CDR3 runs 15 residues.

This chain uses TRBV7-9 with TRBJ1-4; 8 nucleotides match TRBD1. The sequenced sample was peripheral blood. The source is a human donor in a cohort sampled during active COVID-19. The CDR3 DNA sequence: TGTGCCAGCAGTCCCATCGGGACAGGACATGAAAAACTGTTTTTT. This codes for CASSPIGTGHEKLFF. Using reference TRBV7-9 and TRBJ1-4 for the parts outside the CDR3, the full variable domain is DTGVSQNPRHKITKRGQNVTFRCDPISEHNRLYWYRQTLGQGPEFLTYFQNEAQLEKSRLLSDRFSAERPKGSFSTLEIQRTEQGDSAMYLCASSPIGTGHEKLFFGSGTQLSVL.